A selection of T cell receptor beta chains follows, all from one sample in a study of blood T cell repertoires in COVID-19. Only in-frame clones appear in the TCRdb table, and some are missing; sequencing was by immunoSEQ multiplex PCR. The sample yields under 120,000 clones, roughly 69% seen once. The material sequenced was peripheral blood. Receptors originate from a man aged 80 or over with acute or convalescent COVID-19. CDR3s include the opening cysteine and the closing phenylalanine or tryptophan. A D gene is named only where the DNA matches it firmly.

TRBV5-5	TRBD1	TRBJ2-1	15	CASSPGQGMFNEQFF
TRBV5-5	TRBD2	TRBJ2-7	18	CASSLVLVQRTSGSEQYF
TRBV28	TRBD2	TRBJ2-1	16	CASSFSGRSSYNEQFF
TRBV29-1	.	TRBJ1-3	14	CSVATTASGNTIYF
TRBV19	.	TRBJ1-5	15	CASSIVQNSNQPQHF
TRBV24-1	.	TRBJ1-6	16	CATSDPQGKRNSPLHF
TRBV4-3	TRBD2	TRBJ2-2	17	CASSLGTSDTNTGELFF
TRBV18	TRBD2	TRBJ2-3	15	CASSPGLPPTDTQYF
TRBV6-5	TRBD1	TRBJ1-4	14	CASSYSQGDEKLFF
TRBV6-2/TRBV6-3	.	TRBJ2-2	16	CASSPGMTIGTGELFF
TRBV28	.	TRBJ2-3	11	CASSPGVTQYF
TRBV28	.	TRBJ2-1	17	CASSLVVLAMSPNEQFF
TRBV7-3	TRBD2	TRBJ2-1	15	CASSFLSGSNHEQFF
TRBV28	.	TRBJ1-4	14	CASSSRTLNEKLFF
TRBV2	.	TRBJ2-3	15	CASKRGSGYTDTQYF
TRBV28	.	TRBJ2-4	16	CASSSTRTVAKNIQYF
TRBV28	TRBD1	TRBJ2-2	14	CASIPGQGTGELFF
TRBV5-5	.	TRBJ1-5	14	CASSGQIDNQPQHF
TRBV19	TRBD2	TRBJ2-1	15	CASTDGTSGYNEQFF
TRBV28	TRBD1	TRBJ2-2	15	CASSPDRGDTGELFF
TRBV4-2	TRBD2	TRBJ2-1	18	CASSLSRLGSGSHNIPFF
TRBV4-3	.	TRBJ1-2	15	CASSQDFQGTGGYTF
TRBV5-1	.	TRBJ1-5	14	CASSLGGPDQPQHF
TRBV12-3/TRBV12-4	.	TRBJ2-2	13	CASSSTSTGELFF
TRBV10-1	.	TRBJ1-3	13	CASIRRGSNTIYF
TRBV6-6	TRBD1	TRBJ1-5	14	CASKDWTGGAPQHF
TRBV5-4	TRBD1	TRBJ2-3	14	CASSFGQGRDTQYF
TRBV3-1/TRBV3-2	.	TRBJ1-4	16	CASSTATLGTNEKLFF
TRBV7-2	TRBD2	TRBJ2-7	16	CASSRKLAVAAYEQYF
TRBV12-3/TRBV12-4	.	TRBJ2-1	13	CASSTLRENEQFF
TRBV28	.	TRBJ1-2	13	CASSLGQAASYTF
TRBV27	.	TRBJ1-1	16	CASSLSLFGSGTEAFF
TRBV7-8	.	TRBJ2-7	14	CASSFGEVSYEQYF